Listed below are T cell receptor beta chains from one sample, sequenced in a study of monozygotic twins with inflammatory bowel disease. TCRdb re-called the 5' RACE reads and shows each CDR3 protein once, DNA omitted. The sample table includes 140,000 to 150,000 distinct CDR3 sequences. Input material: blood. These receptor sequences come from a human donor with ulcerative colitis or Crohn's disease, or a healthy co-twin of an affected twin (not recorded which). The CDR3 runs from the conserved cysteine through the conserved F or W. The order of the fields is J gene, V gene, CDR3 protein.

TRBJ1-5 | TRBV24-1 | CATSDVTGGDNQPQHF
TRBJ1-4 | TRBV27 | CASSFTSGHNEKLFF
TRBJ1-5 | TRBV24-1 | CATSASGRNQPQHF
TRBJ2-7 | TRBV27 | CASSLLAGASYEQYF
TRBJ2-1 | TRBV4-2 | CASSQGVGGEVYNEQFF
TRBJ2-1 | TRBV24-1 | CATTPGKAGRGEQFF
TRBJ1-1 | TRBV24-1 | CATSESTGRNTEAFF
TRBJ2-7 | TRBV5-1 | CASSLVGTQEQYF
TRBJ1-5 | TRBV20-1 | CSAGRSNQPQHF
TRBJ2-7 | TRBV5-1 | CASSLVSWPANTEQYF
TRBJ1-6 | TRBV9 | CASSVAGSMNSPLHF
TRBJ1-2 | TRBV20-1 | CSSDRGEPYGYTF
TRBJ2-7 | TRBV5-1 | CASSSLSGNSYEQYF
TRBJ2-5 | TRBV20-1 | CSALPGGRETQYF
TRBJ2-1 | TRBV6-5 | CASSYLAEGGYNEQFF
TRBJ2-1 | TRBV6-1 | CASSARGTAQRPYNEQFF
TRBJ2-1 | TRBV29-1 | CSVAPVGNEQFF
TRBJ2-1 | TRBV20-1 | CSARDWLLAIGNEQFF
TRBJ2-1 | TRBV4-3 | CASSQELLQLYNEQFF
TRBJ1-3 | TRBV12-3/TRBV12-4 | CASRSTGLGNTIYF
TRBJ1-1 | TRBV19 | CASSMTGMMNTEAFF
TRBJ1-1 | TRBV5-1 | CASSLDSPMNTEAFF
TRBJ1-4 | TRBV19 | CASTPDRPNEKLFF
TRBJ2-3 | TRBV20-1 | CSAGQVGATDTQYF
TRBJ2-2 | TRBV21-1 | CASSKEVRCDDTGELFF
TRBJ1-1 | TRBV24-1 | CATRSSQGNTEAFF
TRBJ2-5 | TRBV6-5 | CASIGGGETQYF
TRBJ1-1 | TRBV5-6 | CASSLDRVSAEAFF
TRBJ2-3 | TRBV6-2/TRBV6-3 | CASSYSAGQPNTDTQYF
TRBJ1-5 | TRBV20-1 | CSASLRRDQPQHF